This TCR beta chain derives from a study of response to subunit inactivated influenza vaccine. As to this clonotype: Its antigen remains unknown.

This CDR3 spans 13 amino acids. The germline V and J ends were trimmed by 0 bases and 4 bases, with 8 bases remaining between them. Germline V gives CDR1 SGHRS, CDR2 YFSETQ. Study-wide points: Authors suggested each seasonal influenza vaccination recruits few new T cells.

MiXCR was run by TCRdb on the RT-PCR reads, yielding one entry per CDR3 protein. The sample yields 500,000 or so distinct CDR3 sequences, approximately 17% seen once. This receptor was taken from a man aged 50 to 75 who received an inactivated influenza vaccine. The gene calls are TRBV5-1 and TRBJ2-7, with D hard to call. The specimen was CD4+ T cells sorted from PBMCs, collected 23 months after vaccination. The CDR3 is CASSLDETYEQYF. The CDR3 DNA reads as TGCGCCAGCAGCTTGGACGAAACTTACGAGCAGTACTTC.